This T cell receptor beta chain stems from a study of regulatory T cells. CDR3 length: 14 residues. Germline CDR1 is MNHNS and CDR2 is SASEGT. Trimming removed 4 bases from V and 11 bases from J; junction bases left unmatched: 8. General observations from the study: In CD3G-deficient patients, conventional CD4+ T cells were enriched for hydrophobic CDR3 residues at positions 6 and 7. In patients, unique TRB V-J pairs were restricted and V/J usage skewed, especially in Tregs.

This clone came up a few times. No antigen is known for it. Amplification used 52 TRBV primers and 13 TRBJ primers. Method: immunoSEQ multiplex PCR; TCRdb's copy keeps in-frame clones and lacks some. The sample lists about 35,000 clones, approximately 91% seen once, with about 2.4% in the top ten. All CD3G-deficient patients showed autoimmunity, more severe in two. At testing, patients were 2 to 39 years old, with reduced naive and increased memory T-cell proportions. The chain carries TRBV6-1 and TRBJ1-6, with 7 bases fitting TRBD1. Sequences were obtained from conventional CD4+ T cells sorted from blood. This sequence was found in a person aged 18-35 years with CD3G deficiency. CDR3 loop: CASSGRQGETPLHF. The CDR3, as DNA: TGTGCCAGCAGTGGGAGACAGGGTGAGACACCCCTCCACTTT.